The 11 T cell receptor beta chains below come from one sample, sequenced in a study of blood T cell repertoires in COVID-19. TCRdb's copy holds only in-frame clones and misses some; the assay was immunoSEQ multiplex PCR. Counted here are some 34,000 clones, 85% occurring once; the ten biggest clones make up around 7%. Material for sequencing was peripheral blood. Every receptor here comes from a human donor in a cohort sampled during active COVID-19.

The rearrangement uses TRBV18 and TRBJ1-1, with 7 nucleotides matching TRBD1. CDR3 size: 14 residues. The V gene's germline CDR1 is KGHSH and CDR2 LQKENI. The V gene end was trimmed by 4 bases and the J gene end by 6 bases; junction bases not matched to a gene: 8. The CDR3 nucleotides are TGTGCCAGCTCACTCAACGGACAGGACCCTGAAGCTTTCTTT. Its translation: CASSLNGQDPEAFF.

The chain recombines TRBV7-9 with TRBJ2-7; the match to TRBD1 covers 8 bases. Germline loops: CDR1 SEHNR, CDR2 FQNEAQ (reference sequence). This CDR3 is 14 amino acids long. Trimming removed 3 bases from V and 1 base from J; junction bases left unmatched: 2. The CDR3 sequence is CASSFGQGSYEQYF. CDR3 nucleotide sequence: TGTGCCAGCAGCTTTGGACAGGGATCCTACGAGCAGTACTTC.

The gene calls are TRBV18 and TRBJ2-6, with D maybe TRBD1 (5 bases). Trimming took 0 bases from V and 4 from J, leaving 10 bases between them. Germline loops: CDR1 KGHSH, CDR2 LQKENI. The CDR3 spans 16 residues. This chain's CDR3 is CASSPPKGLGANVLTF. CDR3 DNA: TGTGCCAGCTCACCACCGAAGGGGCTCGGGGCCAACGTCCTGACTTTC.

This chain links TRBV7-2 with TRBJ2-5; D may be TRBD2 (7 bases). V dropped 0 bases and J dropped 9 bases, with 20 bases sitting between them. Germline V gene data show CDR1 as SGHTA and CDR2 as FQGNSA. This CDR3 comprises 16 residues. The CDR3 bases are TGTGCCAGCAGCTTAGCGGGGGGGCTGGGCCTTGGGGCCCAGTACTTC. Encoded protein: CASSLAGGLGLGAQYF.

The chain is built from TRBV14 and TRBJ2-1, with 8 bases fitting TRBD2. The CDR3 covers 14 residues. Germline V lookup: CDR1 SGHDN, CDR2 FVKESK. The trim removed 4 bases at V and 15 bases at J, leaving 14 bases unmatched. CDR3 nucleotides: TGTGCCAGCAGCCCCCGGAACCGGGGGGGGGTAATGTTCTTC. Translated, it gives CASSPRNRGGVMFF.

In regard to this clone: An end of the junction differs from the germline gene, which may be a read error. The chain recombines TRBV30 with TRBJ2-2; 7 bases fit TRBD1. Germline CDR1 GTSNPN, CDR2 SVGIG (reference sequence). This CDR3 is 17 amino acids long. CDR3 DNA: TGTGCCCGGAGTGTACTAGGGGGCGATTCACACACCGGGGAGCTGTTTTTT. This sequence encodes CARSVLGGDSHTGELFF. Full variable domain (rest looked up from reference TRBV30 and TRBJ2-2): SQTIHQWPATLVQPVGSPLSLECTVEGTSNPNLYWYRQAAGRGLQLLFYSVGIGQISSEVPQNLSASRPQDRQFILSSKKLLLSDSGFYLCARSVLGGDSHTGELFFGEGSRLTVL.

The CDR3 nucleotides are TGTGCCAGTACCCCGCGGGACAGTAATGAAAAACTGTTTTTT. This translates into CASTPRDSNEKLFF. The J gene is TRBJ1-4, the V gene TRBV19, with 7 positions matching TRBD1. This CDR3 spans 14 amino acids. With 7 bases clipped from V and 4 bases from J, the junction kept 6 bases outside the gene matches. Germline assignment: CDR1 LNHDA and CDR2 SQIVND (reference sequence).

CDR3 DNA: TGTGCCAGCAGCCCAGGCGGGGGGAGACCAGAAGCTTTCTTT. Protein: CASSPGGGRPEAFF. The J gene is TRBJ1-1, the V gene TRBV6-5; D might be TRBD1 (5 bases). CDR1 is MNHEY and CDR2 is SVGAGI in the germline V gene. This CDR3 spans 14 amino acids. Trimming took off 6 bases at V and 8 bases at J, with 19 bases between the two ends.

The chain links TRBV19 to TRBJ1-1, with 7 bases matching TRBD1. The CDR3 consists of 13 residues. Trimming removed 6 bases from V and 5 bases from J; junction bases left unmatched: 6. Germline values: CDR1 LNHDA, CDR2 SQIVND (reference sequence). CDR3 protein: CASSPTGITEAFF. The CDR3 DNA reads as TGTGCCAGTAGCCCGACAGGGATTACTGAAGCTTTCTTT. Based on the CDR3 plus reference TRBV19 and TRBJ1-1, the full variable domain is DGGITQSPKYLFRKEGQNVTLSCEQNLNHDAMYWYRQDPGQGLRLIYYSQIVNDFQKGDIAEGYSVSREKKESFPLTVTSAQKNPTAFYLCASSPTGITEAFFGQGTRLTVV.

The CDR3 bases are TGTGCCTGGGCCCCCCAGGGGCGTGAAGCTTTCTTT. Its translation: CAWAPQGREAFF. This chain links TRBV30 with TRBJ1-1, with D possibly matching TRBD1 (6 bases). Germline values: CDR1 GTSNPN, CDR2 SVGIG (reference sequence). This CDR3 comprises 12 residues. V was shortened by 5 bases and J by 7 bases, with 14 bases between the two germline ends.

The V call is TRBV19, the J call TRBJ1-2, with no clear D. CDR1 and CDR2 (germline): LNHDA, SQIVND (reference sequence). This CDR3 comprises 11 residues. V was trimmed by 2 bases and J by 5 bases, leaving 3 bases between them. The CDR3 spells CASSIRYGYTF. DNA of the CDR3: TGTGCCAGTAGTATACGGTATGGCTACACCTTC.